This T cell receptor (beta chain) was identified during a study of graft-versus-host responses after intestinal transplantation. Findings of the study overall: Recipient marrow showed GvH clones, some seen first in ileum or blood.

A note on this clone: Antigen: not known.

The CDR3 contains 16 residues. Germline V CDR1 and CDR2: MNHNY, SVGAGI (reference sequence). V dropped 6 bases and J dropped 2 bases, with 16 bases sitting between them. Here immunoSEQ multiplex PCR was the method, and the copy in TCRdb shows in-frame clones only, minus some. The sample has 95,000 to 110,000 clones; 93% are singletons. The chain joins TRBV6-6 to TRBJ2-2, with D perhaps TRBD1 (6 bases). Specimen: unstimulated CD8+ T cells sorted from spleen or lymph node cells, collected before intestinal transplant. The clonotype was recovered from a human donor who received an intestinal transplant. CDR3 nucleotides: TGTGCCAGCAGGCTTTTCCACAGGGTTAACACCGGGGAGCTGTTTTTT. Residues: CASRLFHRVNTGELFF.